One T cell receptor beta chain is described in this entry. RNA, at 0.5 to 1 ug, was reverse transcribed with random hexamers. MiXCR, applied by TCRdb to the immunoSEQ multiplex PCR reads, yields one record per CDR3 protein. The sample yields under 90,000 distinct CDR3 sequences, about 95% seen once. This entry belongs to a study of CD8 T cells in Susac syndrome. CDR3 length: 15 residues. The germline V gene has CDR1 SGHDN and CDR2 FVKESK. The V gene lost 2 bases and the J gene lost 4 bases, with 14 bases spanning the gap. Sequencing used CD8+ T cells from PBMCs. The TCR originated in a human donor with Susac syndrome. The chain uses TRBV14 and TRBJ1-1; D may be TRBD1 (6 bases). The CDR3 region is CASSQFTGQGTEAFF. The DNA of the CDR3 is TGTGCCAGCAGCCAATTCACAGGGCAGGGCACTGAAGCTTTCTTT.